These 16 T cell receptor beta chains were sequenced from one sample in a study of T cells in localized non-small cell lung cancer. Sequencing was performed with immunoSEQ multiplex PCR; in TCRdb, only in-frame clones are kept and a portion is missing. The sample lists 25,000 to 30,000 clones; about 86% were seen once. This material consisted of peripheral blood mononuclear cells, taken before any cancer treatment. These receptors were obtained from a man aged 40 to 75 with stage III lung adenocarcinoma.

V is TRBV5-1 and J is TRBJ2-5, with 9 bases that match TRBD1. V dropped 6 bases and J dropped 2; count of bases not matched to a gene: 11. The germline gives CDR1 SGHRS, CDR2 YFSETQ. CDR3 length: 16 amino acids. CDR3 protein: CASKLPGQGIQETQYF. The CDR3 DNA is TGCGCCAGCAAACTACCGGGACAGGGAATACAAGAGACCCAGTACTTC.

This clone was recorded a few times. This chain uses TRBV10-2 with TRBJ2-3; tentative D call: TRBD2 (5 bases). With 6 bases removed from V and 5 bases from J, the gap between germline ends came to 15 bases. Germline-derived CDR1 and CDR2 are WSHSY and SAAADI. The CDR3 extends over 14 amino acids. The DNA of the CDR3 is TGCGCCAGCAGCCCCACCGGCGGGCGAGATACGCAGTATTTT. As protein: CASSPTGGRDTQYF.

V and J are TRBV7-9 and TRBJ2-7, with 8 bases aligning to TRBD1. CDR1 and CDR2 from the germline V gene are SEHNR and FQNEAQ (reference sequence). CDR3 length: 16 amino acids. J was trimmed by 2 bases and V by 4 bases; bases with no gene match: 10. CDR3 protein: CASSSGPGTGAYEQYF. DNA of the CDR3: TGTGCCAGCAGCTCCGGCCCCGGGACAGGAGCCTACGAGCAGTACTTC.

This chain uses TRBV19 with TRBJ1-1; no reliable D call. From germline, CDR1 is LNHDA and CDR2 SQIVND (reference sequence). Trimming removed 5 bases from V and 2 bases from J, with 15 bases in between. This CDR3 has 15 residues. The CDR3 loop reads CASSPPRTVNTEAFF. The CDR3 DNA reads TGTGCCAGTAGTCCCCCTAGGACGGTTAACACTGAAGCTTTCTTT.

The J gene is TRBJ1-2, the V gene TRBV10-3; D is perhaps TRBD1 (5 bases). Germline V lookup: CDR1 ENHRY, CDR2 SYGVKD. CDR3 length equals 14 residues. V lost 5 bases, J lost 5 bases, and 15 bases lay in between. CDR3 nucleotides: TGTGCCATCAGTAGGGACGAAGCCTCTTATGGCTACACCTTC. Its protein product is CAISRDEASYGYTF.

V gene TRBV28 combines with J gene TRBJ1-6; D gene uncertain. This CDR3 is built from 14 residues. CDR1 is MDHEN and CDR2 is SYDVKM in the germline V gene. V lost 1 base, J lost 6 bases, and 7 bases lay in between. CDR3 residues: CASSLSPANSPLHF. The CDR3 nucleotides read TGTGCCAGCAGTTTATCTCCGGCTAATTCACCCCTCCACTTT.

DNA of the CDR3: TGTGCCAGCAGCTCGACAGGGCTCGGCACAGATACGCAGTATTTT. Translated: CASSSTGLGTDTQYF. The V gene is TRBV5-6, the J gene TRBJ2-3; TRBD1 aligns across 7 bases. Germline values: CDR1 SGHDT, CDR2 YYEEEE. V lost 3 bases to trimming and J lost 1 base; unmatched junction nucleotides: 5. The CDR3 spans 15 residues.

This chain connects TRBV29-1 to TRBJ2-7; 7 bases are shared with TRBD1. The CDR3 has 15 residues. Unmatched junction bases numbered 16, after V lost 7 bases and J lost 4 bases. Looked up from germline, CDR1 is SQVTM and CDR2 is ANQGSEA. The CDR3 bases are TGCAGCGGTGACAGGGTGAGGCCTTTGGGATACGAGCAGTACTTC. It encodes CSGDRVRPLGYEQYF.

This clone was seen only a few times. The V and J genes are TRBV6-5 and TRBJ2-2; D unclear. The CDR3 runs 14 residues. Germline V gene lookup returns CDR1 MNHEY and CDR2 SVGAGI. Trimming cost V 11 bases and J 1 base, with 14 bases left between them. The CDR3 DNA reads TGTGCCGGAACCCCGGCAGAGAACACCGGGGAGCTGTTTTTT. Protein product: CAGTPAENTGELFF.

The chain has TRBV5-1 and TRBJ1-2; TRBD1 matches at 8 bases. The CDR3 is 14 residues long. Germline V gene sequence: CDR1 SGHRS, CDR2 YFSETQ. V shed 4 bases, J shed 4 bases, and the junction held 6 bases outside the gene matches. The chain's CDR3 is CASSLSTGAYGYTF. The CDR3 DNA reads TGCGCCAGCAGCCTATCGACAGGGGCCTATGGCTACACCTTC.

The gene calls are TRBV28 and TRBJ2-3; D gene uncertain. V dropped 3 bases and J dropped 6 bases, with 4 bases sitting between them. This CDR3 comprises 11 residues. CDR1 and CDR2 (germline): MDHEN, SYDVKM. CDR3 residues: CASSFRDTQYF. As DNA, the CDR3 is TGTGCCAGCAGTTTTAGGGATACGCAGTATTTT.

This clone was seen once. This sequence joins TRBV6-6 and TRBJ1-6; possible D gene TRBD1, 5 bases. The ends were cut back, 0 bases at V and 5 bases at J, with 11 bases in the middle. The CDR3 has 16 amino acids. Germline-derived CDR1 and CDR2 are MNHNY and SVGAGI (reference sequence). The CDR3 nucleotides read TGTGCCAGCAGTTACTCGGGCACAGGACATAATTCACCCCTCCACTTT. Protein: CASSYSGTGHNSPLHF.

The rearrangement uses TRBV9 and TRBJ1-6, with TRBD1 identical over 10 bases. In germline, CDR1 is SGDLS, CDR2 YYNGEE. The CDR3 contains 16 residues. Germline trimming cut 2 bases from V and 10 bases from J; bases unmatched to any gene: 9. In DNA, the CDR3 is TGTGCCAGCAGCGTGGGAGCCGGGACAGGGGAATCACCCCTCCACTTT. It codes for CASSVGAGTGESPLHF. The full variable domain, in which reference TRBV9 and TRBJ1-6 provide the parts outside the CDR3, is DSGVTQTPKHLITATGQRVTLRCSPRSGDLSVYWYQQSLDQGLQFLIQYYNGEERAKGNILERFSAQQFPDLHSELNLSSLELGDSALYFCASSVGAGTGESPLHFGNGTRLTVT.

This chain joins TRBV29-1 and TRBJ2-1, with unresolved D. Per the germline V gene, CDR1 is SQVTM and CDR2 is ANQGSEA. There are 14 residues in the CDR3. The V and J ends lost 7 bases and 2 bases respectively, with 15 bases between them. CDR3 sequence (DNA): TGCAGCGGTAGCAGGAAACTTACCTACAATGAGCAGTTCTTC. Translating gives CSGSRKLTYNEQFF.

The DNA of the CDR3 is TGTGCCAGCAGCCCACGGACAGCCCAAGAGACCCAGTACTTC. Protein product: CASSPRTAQETQYF. The chain has TRBV9 and TRBJ2-5; D might be TRBD1 (6 bases). The CDR3 runs to 14 residues. Germline values: CDR1 SGDLS, CDR2 YYNGEE. V was pared by 4 bases and J by 1 base, with 11 bases between. The full variable domain, its missing parts supplied by reference TRBV9 and TRBJ2-5, is DSGVTQTPKHLITATGQRVTLRCSPRSGDLSVYWYQQSLDQGLQFLIQYYNGEERAKGNILERFSAQQFPDLHSELNLSSLELGDSALYFCASSPRTAQETQYFGPGTRLLVL.

The genes are TRBV7-8 and TRBJ2-7, with 7 bases matching TRBD1. Germline-derived CDR1 and CDR2 are SGHVS and FQNEAQ. CDR3 length: 12 amino acids. The ends lost 5 bases at V and 5 bases at J; junction bases unmatched: 3. In DNA form, the CDR3 reads TGTGCCAGCAGCCCGACAGGGAACGAGCAGTACTTC. Its protein is CASSPTGNEQYF.